This T cell receptor beta chain came from a study of metastatic and nonmetastatic thyroid tumors. Authors' data handling: CDR3 was compared across clinicopathological groups, and the resulting differences were used to build a distant-metastasis classifier for papillary thyroid cancer. TCRdb reprocessed the PCR reads via MiXCR. TCRdb, rather than the study authors, made the V and J calls. This table holds some 15,000 clones, about 27% found once. There were no patients who had received any treatment before thyroid surgery. The sequenced material came from tumor tissue. This clonotype was sampled from a female donor with papillary thyroid cancer or a benign thyroid nodule (not recorded which). Some clones in this sample may be carry-over from other donors' samples.

DNA for the CDR3: TGTGCCAGCTCGTTCGGTGCAACTAATGAAAAACTGTTTTTT. This gives the protein CASSFGATNEKLFF. The V call is TRBV7-6, the J call TRBJ1-4; D not certain. CDR1 is SGHVS and CDR2 is FNYEAQ in the germline V gene. The germline V and J ends were trimmed by 8 bases and 0 bases, with 10 bases remaining between them. This CDR3 is built from 14 residues.